This T cell receptor (beta chain) was documented in a study of beta chain features in type 1 diabetes. The study, taken as a whole, reports: Shortening that was moderate but significant affected the TCRB CDR3s of Type 1 diabetes patients in all four CD4+ subsets.

CDR3 length: 15 residues. Germline CDR1 and CDR2: LNHDA and SQIVND (reference sequence). J was trimmed by 7 bases and V by 2 bases; bases with no gene match: 7. Reverse transcribing all isolated RNA meant expressed TCRB transcripts were sequenced. Libraries were prepared by immunoSEQ multiplex PCR; TCRdb keeps only in-frame clonotypes and omits some of them. The repertoire holds roughly 350,000 clones, with about 11% as singletons. Of note for this clone: Its target is unknown.

The V and J genes are TRBV19 and TRBJ1-5; 8 bases match TRBD1. This sequence originates from a woman under 40 in good health. Source material: naive CD4+ T cells from blood. The CDR3 region has the DNA TGTGCCAGTAGTATACTACAGGGGGTAGGCCAGCCCCAGCATTTT. Protein: CASSILQGVGQPQHF.